This is a list of T cell receptor beta chains from one sample in a study of regulatory T cells in long-lasting Graves disease. TCRdb re-called the multiplex PCR reads through MiXCR, storing one row per CDR3 protein. The sample contains about 560,000 distinct CDR3 sequences, 15% to 20% of which appear only once. These sequences were also reported in another study, on T cells in Graves' hyperthyroidism and ophthalmopathy.

This specimen was peripheral blood mononuclear cells (PBMCs), taken at new diagnosis, from a patient treated with antithyroid drugs. The receptor set was obtained from a man between 18 and 29 years old with Graves disease. The CDR3 runs from the conserved cysteine through the conserved F or W. The D gene is left open where the match is weak. For some rows the clone size is stated as once, few or many, or as a class when expanded; others skip it.

j_call	d_call	v_call	clone_size	cdr3_nt	cdr3_aa
TRBJ1-1	TRBD1	TRBV6-1	many	TGTGCCAGCCTAAGTGTCAGGGGGCGTCGTAGCACTGAAGCTTTCTTT	CASLSVRGRRSTEAFF
TRBJ1-1	NA	TRBV29-1	few	TGCAGCGTCGCGGGACCCCGGGCTTTCTTT	CSVAGPRAFF
TRBJ2-1	TRBD2	TRBV5-1	NA	TGTGCCAGCAGCTTATTTGGGACTAGCGGGGTTGAGCAGTTCTTC	CASSLFGTSGVEQFF
TRBJ2-1	TRBD2	TRBV10-1	few	TGCGCCAGCAGGCCGGGACTACTGAGCTACAATGAGCAGTTCTTC	CASRPGLLSYNEQFF
TRBJ2-3	NA	TRBV6-1	NA	TGTGCCACCTCTATACTATCCACAGATACGCAGTATTTT	CATSILSTDTQYF
TRBJ2-5	NA	TRBV6-2/TRBV6-3	NA	TGTGCCAGCACCCCCAGGGGCCAACAAGAGACCCAGTACTTC	CASTPRGQQETQYF
TRBJ2-2	NA	TRBV28	many	TGTGCCAGCAGTTTGGGGGCAGGGAGGACCGGGGAGCTGTTTTTT	CASSLGAGRTGELFF
TRBJ2-2	NA	TRBV28	few	TGTGCCAGCAGTTTAACCGGTGGCGCCGGGAACACCGGGGAGCTGTTTTTT	CASSLTGGAGNTGELFF
TRBJ1-2	TRBD1	TRBV28	many	TGTGCCAGCAGACTTGATCAGGGGGCTTGGAGTGGCTACACCTTC	CASRLDQGAWSGYTF
TRBJ1-2	NA	TRBV5-4	NA	TGTGCCAGCAGCTTGCGGCAGGGTAACGGCTACACCTTC	CASSLRQGNGYTF
TRBJ2-1	TRBD2	TRBV3-1	NA	TGTGCCAGCAAGAGTCTAGCGGGAGTCAGCAATGAGCAGTTCTTC	CASKSLAGVSNEQFF
TRBJ2-3	NA	TRBV12-3/TRBV12-4	many	TGTGCCAGCAGTTTTCTCCTTAGCACAGATACGCAGTATTTT	CASSFLLSTDTQYF
TRBJ2-5	NA	TRBV5-1	many	TGCGCCAGCAGCTTTCGAGACAGCCACCAAGAGACCCAGTACTTC	CASSFRDSHQETQYF
TRBJ2-1	TRBD2	TRBV7-2	many	TGTGCCAGCAGCTCTAGCGGGAGCTTACCCTACAATGAGCAGTTCTTC	CASSSSGSLPYNEQFF
TRBJ1-4	NA	TRBV11-2	many	TGTGCCAGCAGCTTAGATGCAGGGAGCGAAAAACTGTTTTTT	CASSLDAGSEKLFF
TRBJ2-7	TRBD2	TRBV7-8	many	TGTGCCAGCAGCCAAGTGGACAGGCGGGAGGGCCCCAACGAGCAGTACTTC	CASSQVDRREGPNEQYF
TRBJ2-7	TRBD1	TRBV6-5	many	TGTGCCAGCAGTTATGGACAGGGAGACTACGAGCAGTACTTC	CASSYGQGDYEQYF
TRBJ1-1	NA	TRBV6-2/TRBV6-3	NA	TGTGCCAGCAGTTACTCGCAGGGAGGCTCGACTGAAGCTTTCTTT	CASSYSQGGSTEAFF
TRBJ2-3	TRBD2	TRBV6-1	many	TGTGCCAGCAGCGGGAGGATCACAGATACGCAGTATTTT	CASSGRITDTQYF
TRBJ2-7	TRBD2	TRBV12-3/TRBV12-4	many	TGTGCCAGCAGGACAGGGACTAGCGGGAGCGTGTACGAGCAGTACTTC	CASRTGTSGSVYEQYF
TRBJ1-6	NA	TRBV20-1	NA	TGCAGTGCTAGAGGCCGGGGGTCAGATTCACCCCTCCACTTT	CSARGRGSDSPLHF
TRBJ1-2	TRBD1	TRBV28	many	TGTGCCAGCAGTTTATGGCAGGGGGAGGGCTATGGCTACACCTTC	CASSLWQGEGYGYTF
TRBJ2-3	TRBD2	TRBV10-1	NA	TGCGCCGGCAGTAAGGGACTAGCGGGTCTAGATACGCAGTATTTT	CAGSKGLAGLDTQYF
TRBJ2-7	NA	TRBV20-1	few	TGCAGTGCTAGATCCCAGGGCCGACCCTACGAGCAGTACTTC	CSARSQGRPYEQYF
TRBJ2-2	TRBD1	TRBV4-1	many	TGCGCCAGCAGCCATAACTCCGGGACAGGGGGCCGGACCGGGGAGCTGTTTTTT	CASSHNSGTGGRTGELFF
TRBJ1-6	NA	TRBV7-2	NA	TGTGCCAGCAGCCCAGACTCGGAGGCCAATAATTCACCCCTCCACTTT	CASSPDSEANNSPLHF
TRBJ2-2	NA	TRBV7-9	NA	TGTGCCAGCAGCTTCAGACAGGGGGAGCTGTTTTTT	CASSFRQGELFF
TRBJ2-1	NA	TRBV20-1	NA	TGCAGTCCAGGTGAATCCCGGGACCCGGGAAGGGATGAGCAGTTCTTC	CSPGESRDPGRDEQFF
TRBJ2-1	TRBD2	TRBV5-1	many	TGCGCCAGCAGCTTGCTTACTAGCGGGGACAATGAGCAGTTCTTC	CASSLLTSGDNEQFF
TRBJ2-1	TRBD2	TRBV2	few	TGTGCCAGCAGTGAAGGTTTGGCGGGAGGACACAATGAGCAGTTCTTC	CASSEGLAGGHNEQFF
TRBJ1-1	NA	TRBV12-3/TRBV12-4	few	TGTGCCAGCAGTTTAGCTGGGGCTCCCCCTGAAGCTTTCTTT	CASSLAGAPPEAFF
TRBJ2-1	NA	TRBV27	few	TGTGCCAGCAGTTTGGCGCGCTTGGTAGAGGGAGAATTAAATGAGCAGTTCTTC	CASSLARLVEGELNEQFF
TRBJ1-5	TRBD1	TRBV3-1	many	TGTGCCAGCAGCCCCACAGGGGGCGATCAGCCCCAGCATTTT	CASSPTGGDQPQHF
TRBJ1-1	NA	TRBV30	few	TGTGCCTGGAGTATGGCTGCGGATTATGAGGCTTTCTTT	CAWSMAADYEAFF
TRBJ2-3	TRBD2	TRBV20-1	few	TGCAGTGCTAGACACCTCTCAGGGACTAGCGGTAGCACAGATACGCAGTATTTT	CSARHLSGTSGSTDTQYF